The 29 T cell receptor beta chains below come from one sample, sequenced in a study of T cells after yellow fever vaccination. TCRdb re-called the 5' RACE reads through MiXCR, storing one row per CDR3 protein. The table lists 250,000 or so distinct CDR3 sequences, roughly 3.7% of them singletons. The sample consisted of PBMCs, taken 15 days after the yellow fever booster vaccination. The receptors were sampled from a man between 18 and 29 years old who received the YFV17D yellow fever vaccine.

This clonotype was seen at least ten times. This sequence joins TRBV7-2 and TRBJ2-3, with D tentatively TRBD1 (7 bases). Trimming took 0 bases from V and 5 from J, leaving 12 bases between them. This CDR3 contains 15 residues. The germline V gene has CDR1 SGHTA and CDR2 FQGNSA. Here the CDR3 DNA reads TGTGCCAGCAGCTTAGCGCGACAGGGAGGAGATACGCAGTATTTT. Protein: CASSLARQGGDTQYF.

This clonotype appeared many times. The V call is TRBV15, the J call TRBJ1-2; unclear D gene. V gave up 8 bases and J gave up 6 bases, with 13 bases separating them. This CDR3 contains 12 residues. Germline V lookup: CDR1 LNHNV, CDR2 YYDKDF (reference sequence). The CDR3 loop reads CATHDPPNGYTF. The DNA for the CDR3 is TGTGCCACCCACGACCCCCCCAATGGCTACACCTTC.

The table lists this clonotype with many counts. CDR3 DNA sequence: TGCGCCAGCAGTCCTTGGACTAGCGGCAACACAGATACGCAGTATTTT. It translates to CASSPWTSGNTDTQYF. The chain combines TRBV23-1 with TRBJ2-3, with 10 bases identical to TRBD2. TRBV23-1 is placed among ORFs of uncertain function. The ends lost 4 bases at V and 2 bases at J; junction bases unmatched: 6. The CDR3 spans 16 residues.

On this clonotype itself: This may arise from a read error, as a much more abundant clone is one base away. This chain links TRBV6-5 with TRBJ2-3; the match to TRBD2 covers 8 bases. CDR1 is MNHEY and CDR2 is SVGAGI in the germline V gene. The CDR3 runs to 16 residues. CDR3 loop: CASCYSSGGGADTQYF. The CDR3 nucleotides are TGTGCCAGCTGTTACTCCTCCGGGGGGGGGGCAGATACGCAGTATTTT.

This clonotype has at least ten counts. The CDR3 nucleotides are TGTGCCAGCAGTTCCGGACAGGAGTACGAGCAGTACGTC. Its translation is CASSSGQEYEQYV. The V and J genes are TRBV28 and TRBJ2-7; TRBD1 matches 7 bases. V gave up 4 bases and J gave up 4 bases; unmatched junction bases: 4. Germline assignment: CDR1 MDHEN and CDR2 SYDVKM. The CDR3 is made up of 13 amino acids.

Ten or more counts support this clonotype. The chain uses TRBV5-1 and TRBJ1-1; D remains ambiguous. Trimming removed 2 bases from V and 0 bases from J, with 5 bases in between. CDR1 and CDR2 from the germline V gene are SGHRS and YFSETQ. The CDR3 loop spans 13 amino acids. CDR3 nucleotide sequence: TGCGCCAGCAGCTTCGCAGTGAACACTGAAGCTTTCTTT. Translation gives CASSFAVNTEAFF. The entire variable domain, with the rest obtained from reference TRBV5-1 and TRBJ1-1, is as follows: KAGVTQTPRYLIKTRGQQVTLSCSPISGHRSVSWYQQTPGQGLQFLFEYFSETQRNKGNFPGRFSGRQFSNSRSEMNVSTLELGDSALYLCASSFAVNTEAFFGQGTRLTVV.

This clonotype appeared many times. The chain has TRBV4-3 and TRBJ1-2; tentative D call: TRBD1 (6 bases). The CDR3 loop spans 16 amino acids. V lost 2 bases, J lost 4 bases, and 17 bases lay in between. The germline V gene has CDR1 LGHNA and CDR2 YSLEER. This CDR3 reads CASSQHLQDRPYGYTF. The CDR3 DNA reads TGCGCCAGCAGCCAACACCTACAAGACAGGCCCTATGGCTACACCTTC.

This clonotype was picked up many times. V is TRBV19 and J is TRBJ2-1; no clear D. The length of the CDR3 is 11 residues. Trimming shortened V by 3 bases and J by 6 bases, and 3 bases separated the two germline ends. Germline-derived CDR1 and CDR2 are LNHDA and SQIVND (reference sequence). The CDR3 DNA follows: TGTGCCAGTAGTATGCTCAATGAGCAGTTCTTC. This translates into CASSMLNEQFF.

This clonotype was counted between two and nine times. The chain carries TRBV12-3 or TRBV12-4 and TRBJ1-1; no clear D gene. Trimming left V 9 bases short and J 3 bases short, with 14 bases between. This CDR3 is built from 13 residues. CDR3 amino acids: CASRAISYTEAFF. CDR3 DNA: TGTGCCAGTCGGGCCATATCTTACACTGAAGCTTTCTTT.

This clonotype was counted at least ten times. V is TRBV12-3 or TRBV12-4 and J is TRBJ2-5; 8 bases are a match to TRBD1. Trimming at V came to 3 bases and at J to 4 bases, leaving 7 bases not matched to a gene. The CDR3 loop spans 15 amino acids. CDR3 amino acids: CASSLGQGAIETQYF. CDR3 sequence (DNA): TGTGCCAGCAGTTTGGGTCAGGGGGCAATAGAGACCCAGTACTTC.

In its sample, this clonotype was seen many times. CDR3 coding DNA: TGCGCCAGCAGCAAGACAGATGGAAGCTACGAGCAGTACTTC. This sequence encodes CASSKTDGSYEQYF. The V call is TRBV10-2, the J call TRBJ2-7, with D maybe TRBD1 (5 bases). Germline lookup yields CDR1 WSHSY and CDR2 SAAADI. The CDR3 length is 14 residues. Trimming shortened V by 6 bases and J by 3 bases, and 15 bases separated the two germline ends.

This clonotype was counted at least ten times. J is TRBJ1-2 and V is TRBV5-6, with 9 bases that match TRBD1. The CDR3 has 16 amino acids. The trim removed 4 bases at V and 3 bases at J, leaving 10 bases unmatched. Germline assignment: CDR1 SGHDT and CDR2 YYEEEE. In DNA, the CDR3 is TGTGCCAGCAGCCCCCCCCTTACAGGGGGCTACTATGGCTACACCTTC. As protein: CASSPPLTGGYYGYTF.

There are many counts of this clonotype. The chain combines TRBV11-2 with TRBJ2-5; D is possibly TRBD1 (6 bases). CDR1 and CDR2 (germline): SGHAT, FQNNGV. Trimming shortened V by 2 bases and J by 2 bases, and 21 bases separated the two germline ends. This CDR3 is 18 amino acids long. The CDR3: CASSLWGAGGDLQETQYF. CDR3 DNA sequence: TGTGCCAGCAGCTTATGGGGAGCTGGGGGCGACCTACAAGAGACCCAGTACTTC.

This chain links TRBV12-3 or TRBV12-4 with TRBJ2-6; 10 nucleotides align to TRBD2. This CDR3 region has 16 residues. V dropped 5 bases and J dropped 4; count of bases not matched to a gene: 5. The CDR3 loop is CASSRLAGEGANVLTF. Written as DNA, the CDR3 is TGTGCCAGCAGTAGACTAGCGGGCGAGGGGGCCAACGTCCTGACTTTC.

This clonotype was observed at least ten times. The genes are TRBV19 and TRBJ2-2, with 9 positions matching TRBD1. Germline loops: CDR1 LNHDA, CDR2 SQIVND (reference sequence). J was trimmed by 0 bases and V by 5 bases; bases with no gene match: 7. The CDR3 length is 17 residues. The CDR3 region has the DNA TGTGCCAGTAGTTTGGCGGGGACAGGGCCGAACACCGGGGAGCTGTTTTTT. This sequence encodes CASSLAGTGPNTGELFF.

This clonotype was seen at least ten times. This rearrangement joins TRBV5-5 to TRBJ2-1; D remains unclear. This CDR3 comprises 14 residues. Trimming shortened V by 0 bases and J by 4 bases, and 8 bases separated the two germline ends. Looked up from germline, CDR1 is SGHKS and CDR2 is YYEKEE (reference sequence). The CDR3 reads CASSLVVSYNEQFF. CDR3 bases: TGTGCCAGCAGCTTGGTCGTCAGTTACAATGAGCAGTTCTTC.

This clonotype was seen repeatedly, ten times or more. The chain recombines TRBV7-6 with TRBJ1-5, with D possibly TRBD1 on 6 matching bases. Trimming removed 5 bases at V and 4 bases at J, with 9 bases between. Germline V gene data show CDR1 as SGHVS and CDR2 as FNYEAQ. This CDR3 is 13 amino acids long. CDR3 region: CASSTQGNQPQHF. CDR3 bases: TGTGCCAGCAGCACCCAGGGGAATCAGCCCCAGCATTTT.

This clonotype occurred many times. This rearrangement joins TRBV20-1 to TRBJ2-5; no clear D. Germline V gene data show CDR1 as DFQATT and CDR2 as SNEGSKA (reference sequence). V lost 1 base and J lost 5, with 11 bases in between. This CDR3 region has 13 residues. CDR3 DNA sequence: TGCAGTGCTAGAGTCTCGGGCCCGGAGACCCAGTACTTC. Its translation is CSARVSGPETQYF.

This clonotype was seen repeatedly, ten times or more. The rearrangement links TRBV5-1 to TRBJ2-1; D gene unclear. Germline V gene data show CDR1 as SGHRS and CDR2 as YFSETQ. V was shortened by 2 bases and J by 10 bases, with 16 bases between the two germline ends. The CDR3 is 14 residues long. Here the CDR3 reads CASSFGLDPQEQFF. The CDR3 nucleotides read TGCGCCAGCAGCTTCGGCCTAGACCCACAGGAGCAGTTCTTC.

This chain connects TRBV9 to TRBJ1-2; possible D gene TRBD1, 5 bases. This CDR3 is built from 14 residues. The germline V gene encodes CDR1 SGDLS and CDR2 YYNGEE. The V end lost 0 bases, the J end lost 4 bases, and 10 bases lay between the germline ends. This chain's CDR3 is CASSVVAGSYGYTF. In DNA, the CDR3 is TGTGCCAGCAGCGTAGTGGCAGGGTCCTATGGCTACACCTTC. The whole variable domain, filled in from reference TRBV9 and TRBJ1-2, reads DSGVTQTPKHLITATGQRVTLRCSPRSGDLSVYWYQQSLDQGLQFLIQYYNGEERAKGNILERFSAQQFPDLHSELNLSSLELGDSALYFCASSVVAGSYGYTFGSGTRLTVV.

This clonotype was detected many times. V gene TRBV5-4 combines with J gene TRBJ2-7; no definite D call. Trimming pared 4 bases from V and 2 bases from J, leaving 13 bases between. This CDR3 has 14 residues. The germline V gene has CDR1 SGHNT and CDR2 YYREEE (reference sequence). This CDR3 is CASSGGSEPYEQYV. CDR3 DNA: TGTGCCAGCAGCGGTGGGTCGGAACCCTACGAGCAGTACGTC.

In this sample, this clonotype turned up many times. The rearrangement uses TRBV4-3 and TRBJ2-1; 10 bases line up with TRBD1. CDR1 LGHNA and CDR2 YSLEER come from the germline V gene. This CDR3 contains 16 residues. Trimming at V came to 4 bases and at J to 7 bases, leaving 10 bases not matched to a gene. The CDR3 region has the DNA TGCGCCAGCAGCCCTCTCGACAGGGGGCCTAGGAATGAGCAGTTCTTC. It codes for CASSPLDRGPRNEQFF.

This clonotype was seen ten or more times. This chain joins TRBV7-2 and TRBJ1-1; TRBD1 agrees at 7 bases. Germline values: CDR1 SGHTA, CDR2 FQGNSA. With 5 bases clipped from V and 1 base from J, the junction kept 7 bases outside the gene matches. The CDR3 runs to 15 residues. CDR3 loop: CASSVQGGWNTEAFF. The CDR3 coding sequence is TGTGCCAGCAGCGTTCAGGGGGGGTGGAACACTGAAGCTTTCTTT.

In this sample, this clonotype turned up many times. This rearrangement joins TRBV7-9 to TRBJ1-1, with D unresolved. The CDR3 runs to 13 residues. V was shortened by 8 bases and J by 6 bases, with 16 bases between the two germline ends. CDR1 and CDR2 from the germline V gene are SEHNR and FQNEAQ (reference sequence). The CDR3 here is CASPMTLTSEAFF. The CDR3 DNA follows: TGTGCCAGCCCGATGACATTGACCTCTGAAGCTTTCTTT.

This clonotype was seen many times. The chain uses TRBV15 and TRBJ2-4; D is tentatively TRBD1 or TRBD2 (6 bases each). V was clipped by 0 bases and J by 8 bases, with 20 bases between them. CDR1 is LNHNV and CDR2 is YYDKDF in the germline V gene (reference sequence). The CDR3 runs 17 residues. CDR3 bases: TGTGCCACCAGCAGAGATAAGTTGGGACACCCGGGGGACATTCAGTACTTC. Protein product: CATSRDKLGHPGDIQYF.

This clonotype was seen at least ten times. An end of the junction differs from the germline gene, which may be a read error. The V call is TRBV7-7, the J call TRBJ2-1; the D gene could be TRBD1 or TRBD2 (7 bases each). CDR3 length equals 16 residues. Germline V gene data show CDR1 as SSHAT and CDR2 as FNYEAQ (reference sequence). This chain's CDR3 is CASSPGGSGLLNEQFF. For the CDR3, the DNA is TGTGCTAGCAGTCCAGGGGGTAGCGGGCTCCTCAATGAGCAGTTCTTC.

In its sample, this clonotype was seen many times. The CDR3 spells CASSSGQENQPQHF. In nucleotides, the CDR3 is TGTGCCAGCAGTTCAGGACAGGAAAATCAGCCCCAGCATTTT. The chain uses TRBV27 and TRBJ1-5, with TRBD1 matching over 7 bases. This CDR3 has 14 residues. CDR1 and CDR2 (germline): MNHEY, SMNVEV (reference sequence). Trimming took 4 bases from V and 4 from J; bases not matched to a gene: 4.

This clonotype has ten or more counts. The chain combines TRBV12-3 or TRBV12-4 with TRBJ2-2; possibly TRBD2 for D (5 bases). This CDR3 comprises 14 residues. V lost 5 bases to trimming and J lost 0 bases, with 7 bases between them. The CDR3: CASSRTANTGELFF. The CDR3 DNA sequence: TGTGCCAGCAGTAGGACTGCGAACACCGGGGAGCTGTTTTTT.

This clonotype was recorded many times. The V gene is TRBV5-1, the J gene TRBJ1-1; a possible D gene is TRBD1 (6 bases). CDR1 is SGHRS, CDR2 YFSETQ, per germline. The CDR3 sequence is 16 residues long. Trimming removed 6 bases from V and 3 bases from J, with 21 bases in between. The CDR3 reads CASNPGAGFEDTEAFF. The CDR3 bases are TGCGCCAGCAACCCAGGGGCCGGCTTTGAGGACACTGAAGCTTTCTTT.